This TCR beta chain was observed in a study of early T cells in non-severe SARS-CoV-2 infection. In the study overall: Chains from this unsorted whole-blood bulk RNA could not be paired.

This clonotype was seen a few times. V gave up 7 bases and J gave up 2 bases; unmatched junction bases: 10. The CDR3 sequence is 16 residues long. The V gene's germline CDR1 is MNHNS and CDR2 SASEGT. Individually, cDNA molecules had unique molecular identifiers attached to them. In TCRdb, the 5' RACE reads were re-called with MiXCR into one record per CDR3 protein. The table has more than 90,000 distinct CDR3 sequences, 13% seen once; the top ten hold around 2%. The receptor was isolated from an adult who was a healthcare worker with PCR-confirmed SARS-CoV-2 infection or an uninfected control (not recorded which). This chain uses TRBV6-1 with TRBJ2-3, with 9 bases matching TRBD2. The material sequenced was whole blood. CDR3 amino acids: CASKQKRGAFTDTQYF. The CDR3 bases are TGTGCCAGCAAGCAGAAGCGGGGGGCTTTCACAGATACGCAGTATTTT.